A single sample is the source of the 7 T cell receptor beta chains below, sequenced in a study of T cell clones after liver transplantation. Measured with immunoSEQ multiplex PCR; TCRdb has only the in-frame clones, and not every one. The repertoire holds 55,000 to 75,000 clones, with about 70% as singletons. The sample here was CD4+ T cells from blood, taken at the approximately 15-month timepoint. The receptors originated from a human patient who received a liver transplant. The T cells may partly be graft donor cells.

This clone appeared a single time. This rearrangement joins TRBV5-1 to TRBJ1-2; D remains unclear. This CDR3 has 15 residues. CDR1 SGHRS and CDR2 YFSETQ come from the germline V gene. V lost 0 bases and J lost 4, with 13 bases in between. The CDR3 reads CASSLGFGQIYGYTF. In DNA form, the CDR3 reads TGCGCCAGCAGCTTGGGTTTCGGGCAGATCTATGGCTACACCTTC.

V gene TRBV27 combines with J gene TRBJ2-1; 7 nucleotides line up with TRBD2. CDR3 length equals 13 residues. CDR1 MNHEY and CDR2 SMNVEV come from the germline V gene (reference sequence). Trimming removed 7 bases from V and 9 bases from J; junction bases left unmatched: 9. Here the CDR3 reads CASTSSTSVEQFF. CDR3 coding DNA: TGTGCCAGCACCTCCTCCACTAGCGTTGAGCAGTTCTTC.

This chain links TRBV28 with TRBJ2-5; TRBD2 matches 8 bases. Germline V CDR1 and CDR2: MDHEN, SYDVKM. The CDR3 totals 15 residues. Trimming removed 4 bases from V and 7 bases from J; junction bases left unmatched: 11. DNA for the CDR3: TGTGCCAGCAGTTCCGGGGGGGCAGTTGGCCCGACCCAGTACTTC. This gives the protein CASSSGGAVGPTQYF.

The chain links TRBV19 to TRBJ1-4; D remains unclear. V was cut by 3 bases and J by 7 bases, with 3 bases left in between. This CDR3 has 11 residues. Looked up from germline, CDR1 is LNHDA and CDR2 is SQIVND (reference sequence). The CDR3 nucleotides read TGTGCCAGTAGTATTCGTGAAAAACTGTTTTTT. Its translation: CASSIREKLFF.

The V and J genes are TRBV6-5 and TRBJ1-1, with 7 bases fitting TRBD1. Per the germline V gene, CDR1 is MNHEY and CDR2 is SVGAGI. V shed 4 bases and J 6 bases; nucleotides not matched to a gene: 11. This CDR3 has 15 amino acids. CDR3 nucleotides: TGTGCCAGCAGTTCCCTGACAGGGTTGGGCGCTGAAGCTTTCTTT. It encodes CASSSLTGLGAEAFF.

This clone turned up a few times. The chain employs TRBV30 and TRBJ2-2; D is perhaps TRBD1 (6 bases). Germline CDR1 is GTSNPN and CDR2 is SVGIG (reference sequence). The CDR3 totals 16 residues. Trimming took 4 bases from V and 4 from J, leaving 19 bases between them. CDR3 sequence reads: CAWKTPRDTSTGELFF. CDR3 DNA sequence: TGTGCCTGGAAGACTCCCCGGGACACATCCACCGGGGAGCTGTTTTTT.

The V gene is TRBV30, the J gene TRBJ2-5, with D tentatively TRBD1 (5 bases). This CDR3 has 13 residues. The V gene's germline CDR1 is GTSNPN and CDR2 SVGIG (reference sequence). V was cut by 3 bases and J by 4 bases, with 12 bases left in between. CDR3 bases: TGTGCCTGGAGGTTTGCTAGGGGAGAGACCCAGTACTTC. Amino acid sequence: CAWRFARGETQYF.